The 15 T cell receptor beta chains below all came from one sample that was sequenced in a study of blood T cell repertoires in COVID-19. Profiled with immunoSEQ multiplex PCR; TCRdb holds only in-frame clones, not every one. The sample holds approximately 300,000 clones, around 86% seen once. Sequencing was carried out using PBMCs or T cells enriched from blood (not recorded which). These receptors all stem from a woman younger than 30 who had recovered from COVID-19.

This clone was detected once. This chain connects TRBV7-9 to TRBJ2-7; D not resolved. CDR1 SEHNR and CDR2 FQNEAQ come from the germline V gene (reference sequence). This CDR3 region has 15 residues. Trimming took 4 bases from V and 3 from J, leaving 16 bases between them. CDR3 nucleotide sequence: TGTGCCAGCAGCTCCACCGGGTCCATTATCTACGAGCAGTACTTC. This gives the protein CASSSTGSIIYEQYF. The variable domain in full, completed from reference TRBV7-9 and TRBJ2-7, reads DTGVSQNPRHKITKRGQNVTFRCDPISEHNRLYWYRQTLGQGPEFLTYFQNEAQLEKSRLLSDRFSAERPKGSFSTLEIQRTEQGDSAMYLCASSSTGSIIYEQYFGPGTRLTVT.

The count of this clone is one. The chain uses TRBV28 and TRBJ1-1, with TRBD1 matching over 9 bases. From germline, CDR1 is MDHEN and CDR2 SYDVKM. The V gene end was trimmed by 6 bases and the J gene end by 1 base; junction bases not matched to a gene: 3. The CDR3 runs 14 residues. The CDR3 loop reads CASRGTGSNTEAFF. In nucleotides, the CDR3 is TGTGCCAGCAGGGGGACAGGGTCGAACACTGAAGCTTTCTTT. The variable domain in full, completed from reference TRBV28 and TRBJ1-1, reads DVKVTQSSRYLVKRTGEKVFLECVQDMDHENMFWYRQDPGLGLRLIYFSYDVKMKEKGDIPEGYSVSREKKERFSLILESASTNQTSMYLCASRGTGSNTEAFFGQGTRLTVV.

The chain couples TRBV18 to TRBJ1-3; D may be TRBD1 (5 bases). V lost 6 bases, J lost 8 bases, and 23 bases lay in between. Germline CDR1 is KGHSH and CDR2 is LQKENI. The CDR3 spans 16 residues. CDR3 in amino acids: CASSSTPPWRGDTIYF. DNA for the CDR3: TGTGCCAGCTCGTCAACACCTCCGTGGCGGGGGGACACCATATATTTT. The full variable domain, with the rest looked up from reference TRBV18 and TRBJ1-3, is NAGVMQNPRHLVRRRGQEARLRCSPMKGHSHVYWYRQLPEEGLKFMVYLQKENIIDESGMPKERFSAEFPKEGPSILRIQQVVRGDSAAYFCASSSTPPWRGDTIYFGEGSWLTVV.

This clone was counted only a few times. The CDR3 nucleotides read TGTGCCAGCAGTCCCTCTATCGATCAGCCCCAGCATTTT. Its translation: CASSPSIDQPQHF. The chain employs TRBV6-2 or TRBV6-3 and TRBJ1-5; no definite D call. V lost 5 bases to trimming and J lost 5 bases, with 10 bases between them. The CDR3 has 13 amino acids. Looked up from germline, CDR1 is MNHEY and CDR2 is SVGEGT.

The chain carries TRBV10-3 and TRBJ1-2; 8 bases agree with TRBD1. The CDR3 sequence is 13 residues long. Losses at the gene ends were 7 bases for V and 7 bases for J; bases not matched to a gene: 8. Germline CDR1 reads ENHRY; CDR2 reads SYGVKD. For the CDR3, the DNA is TGTGCCATCACCGGACAGGGAAATTTTGGCTACACCTTC. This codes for CAITGQGNFGYTF.

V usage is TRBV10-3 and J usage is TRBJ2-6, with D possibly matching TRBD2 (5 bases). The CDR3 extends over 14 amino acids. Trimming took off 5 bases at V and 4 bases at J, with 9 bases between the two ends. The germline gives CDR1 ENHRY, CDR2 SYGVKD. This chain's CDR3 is CAISRGSGANVLTF. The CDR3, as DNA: TGTGCCATCAGTCGCGGGTCCGGGGCCAACGTCCTGACTTTC.

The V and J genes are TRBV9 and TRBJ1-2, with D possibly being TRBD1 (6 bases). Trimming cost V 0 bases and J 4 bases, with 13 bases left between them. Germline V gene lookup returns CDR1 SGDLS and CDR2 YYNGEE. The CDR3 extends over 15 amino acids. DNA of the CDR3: TGTGCCAGCAGCGTAGCCTGGACAGTTAGCTATGGCTACACCTTC. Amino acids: CASSVAWTVSYGYTF.

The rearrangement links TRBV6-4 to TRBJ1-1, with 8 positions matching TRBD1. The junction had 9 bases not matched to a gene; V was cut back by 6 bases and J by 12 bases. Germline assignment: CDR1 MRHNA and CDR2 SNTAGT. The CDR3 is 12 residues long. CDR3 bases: TGTGCCAGCAGCGGAAGTCAGGGGGCGACTTTCTTT. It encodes CASSGSQGATFF.

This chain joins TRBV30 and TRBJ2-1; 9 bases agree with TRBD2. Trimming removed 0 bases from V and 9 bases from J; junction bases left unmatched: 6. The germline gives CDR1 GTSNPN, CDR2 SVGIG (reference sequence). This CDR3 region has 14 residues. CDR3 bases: TGTGCCTGGAGTGTGCTAGCGGGAAAGATTGAGCAGTTCTTC. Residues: CAWSVLAGKIEQFF.

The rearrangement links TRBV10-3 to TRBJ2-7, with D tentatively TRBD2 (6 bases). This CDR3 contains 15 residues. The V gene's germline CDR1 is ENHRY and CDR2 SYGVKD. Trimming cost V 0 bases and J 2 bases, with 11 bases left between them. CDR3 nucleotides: TGTGCCATCAGTGAGTCTCGGGACTTAACCTACGAGCAGTACTTC. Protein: CAISESRDLTYEQYF.

The CDR3 region has the DNA TGCGCCAGCAGCTTGGGGACAGGGGGCGGGAATTCACCCCTCCACTTT. This sequence encodes CASSLGTGGGNSPLHF. V is TRBV5-1 and J is TRBJ1-6; 11 bases fit TRBD1. CDR1 is SGHRS and CDR2 is YFSETQ in the germline V gene. V was pared by 0 bases and J by 7 bases, with 3 bases of the junction left unmatched. The CDR3 is 16 amino acids.

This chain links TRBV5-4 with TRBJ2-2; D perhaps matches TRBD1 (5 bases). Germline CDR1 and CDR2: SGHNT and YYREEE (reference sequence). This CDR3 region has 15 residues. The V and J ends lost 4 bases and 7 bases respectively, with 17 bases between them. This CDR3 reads CASSPRGAGYGELFF. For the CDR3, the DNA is TGTGCCAGCAGCCCAAGGGGCGCTGGGTACGGGGAGCTGTTTTTT.

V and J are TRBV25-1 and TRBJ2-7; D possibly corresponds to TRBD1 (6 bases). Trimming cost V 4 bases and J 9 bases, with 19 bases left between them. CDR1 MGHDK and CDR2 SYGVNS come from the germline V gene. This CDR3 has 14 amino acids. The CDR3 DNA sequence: TGTGCCAGCAGTGCCTACGCGGACAGCTATAGGCAGTACTTC. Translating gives CASSAYADSYRQYF.

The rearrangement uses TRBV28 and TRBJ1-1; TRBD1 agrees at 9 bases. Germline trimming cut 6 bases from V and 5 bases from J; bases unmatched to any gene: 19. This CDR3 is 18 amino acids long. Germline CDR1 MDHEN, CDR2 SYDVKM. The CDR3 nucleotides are TGTGCCAGCAGGGGGGGCCCCGGGACAGGGCCTCCTATTACTGAAGCTTTCTTT. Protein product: CASRGGPGTGPPITEAFF.

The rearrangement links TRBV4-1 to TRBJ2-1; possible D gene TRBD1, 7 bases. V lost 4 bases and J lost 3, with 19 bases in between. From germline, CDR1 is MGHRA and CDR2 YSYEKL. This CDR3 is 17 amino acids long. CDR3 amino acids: CASSPRTGAGYYNEQFF. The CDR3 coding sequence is TGCGCCAGCAGCCCGCGTACAGGGGCGGGGTACTACAATGAGCAGTTCTTC.